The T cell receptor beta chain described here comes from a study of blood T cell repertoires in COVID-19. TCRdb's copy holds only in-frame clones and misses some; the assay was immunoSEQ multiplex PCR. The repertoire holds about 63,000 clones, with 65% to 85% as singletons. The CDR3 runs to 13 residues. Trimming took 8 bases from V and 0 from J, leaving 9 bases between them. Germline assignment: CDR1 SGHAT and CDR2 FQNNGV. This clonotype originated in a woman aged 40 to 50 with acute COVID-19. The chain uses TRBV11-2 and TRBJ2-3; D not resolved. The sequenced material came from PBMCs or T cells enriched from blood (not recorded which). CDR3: CASVLPSTDTQYF. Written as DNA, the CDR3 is TGTGCCAGCGTACTCCCGAGCACAGATACGCAGTATTTT.